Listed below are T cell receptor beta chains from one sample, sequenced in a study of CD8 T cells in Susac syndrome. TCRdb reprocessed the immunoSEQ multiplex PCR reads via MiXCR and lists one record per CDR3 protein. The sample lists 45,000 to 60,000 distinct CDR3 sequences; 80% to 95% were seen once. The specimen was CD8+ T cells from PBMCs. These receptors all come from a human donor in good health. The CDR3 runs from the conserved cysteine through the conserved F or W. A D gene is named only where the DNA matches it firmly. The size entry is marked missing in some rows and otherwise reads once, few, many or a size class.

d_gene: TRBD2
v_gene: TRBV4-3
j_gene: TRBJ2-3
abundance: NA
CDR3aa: CASSSTSGAGGGTDTQYF
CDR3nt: TGCGCCAGCAGTTCTACTAGCGGGGCCGGGGGCGGCACAGATACGCAGTATTTT

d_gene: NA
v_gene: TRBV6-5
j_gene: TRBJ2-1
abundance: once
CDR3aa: CASSYSIAESYNEQFF
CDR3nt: TGTGCCAGCAGTTACTCGATAGCAGAGTCCTACAATGAGCAGTTCTTC

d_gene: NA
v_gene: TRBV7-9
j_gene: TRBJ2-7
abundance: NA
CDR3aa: CASTRDHYEQYF
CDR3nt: TGTGCCAGCACCCGGGACCACTACGAGCAGTACTTC

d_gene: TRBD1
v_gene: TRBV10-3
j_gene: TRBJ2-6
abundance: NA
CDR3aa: CAITRYPRDSVAGANVLTF
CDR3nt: TGTGCCATCACCCGCTATCCCCGGGACAGCGTGGCTGGGGCCAACGTCCTGACTTTC

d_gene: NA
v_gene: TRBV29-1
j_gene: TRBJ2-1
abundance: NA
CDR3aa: CSVIRTNYNEQFF
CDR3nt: TGCAGCGTAATCCGGACTAACTACAATGAGCAGTTCTTC

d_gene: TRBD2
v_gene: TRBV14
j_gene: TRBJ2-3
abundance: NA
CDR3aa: CASSQDQGLAGSDTQYF
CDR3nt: TGTGCCAGCAGCCAGGATCAGGGACTAGCGGGATCTGATACGCAGTATTTT

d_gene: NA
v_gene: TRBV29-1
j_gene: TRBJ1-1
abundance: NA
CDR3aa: CSVEEGVITEAFF
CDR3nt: TGCAGCGTTGAAGAAGGGGTAATAACTGAAGCTTTCTTT

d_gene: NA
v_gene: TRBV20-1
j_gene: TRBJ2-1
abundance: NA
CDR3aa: CSAGLHNEQFF
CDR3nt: TGCAGTGCGGGACTTCACAATGAGCAGTTCTTC

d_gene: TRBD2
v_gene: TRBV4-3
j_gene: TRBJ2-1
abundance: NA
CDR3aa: CASSQDNQLAGGLRYNEQFF
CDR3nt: TGCGCCAGCAGCCAAGATAATCAGCTAGCGGGAGGCCTCCGATACAATGAGCAGTTCTTC

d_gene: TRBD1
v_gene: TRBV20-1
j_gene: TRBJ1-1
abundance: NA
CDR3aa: CSARDDREGAEAFF
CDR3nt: TGCAGTGCTAGAGATGACAGGGAGGGAGCTGAAGCTTTCTTT

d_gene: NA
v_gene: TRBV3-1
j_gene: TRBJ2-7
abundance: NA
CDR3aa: CASSQGVPWEQYF
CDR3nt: TGTGCCAGCAGCCAGGGCGTACCGTGGGAGCAGTACTTC

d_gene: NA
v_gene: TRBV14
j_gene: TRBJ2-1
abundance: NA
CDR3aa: CASSQGISYNEQFF
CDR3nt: TGTGCCAGCAGCCAAGGAATCTCCTACAATGAGCAGTTCTTC

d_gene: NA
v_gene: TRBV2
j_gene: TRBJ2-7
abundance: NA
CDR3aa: CASNRRGVGSYEQYF
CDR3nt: TGTGCCAGCAACCGAAGGGGCGTGGGGTCCTACGAGCAGTACTTC

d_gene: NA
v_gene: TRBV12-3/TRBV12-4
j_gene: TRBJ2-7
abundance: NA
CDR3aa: CASSDGDAYEQYF
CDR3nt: TGTGCCAGCAGTGATGGAGATGCCTACGAGCAGTACTTC

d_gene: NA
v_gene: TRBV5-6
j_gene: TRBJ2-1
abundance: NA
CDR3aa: CASSLSPTNGNEQFF
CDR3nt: TGTGCCAGCAGCTTGTCGCCGACGAACGGGAATGAGCAGTTCTTC

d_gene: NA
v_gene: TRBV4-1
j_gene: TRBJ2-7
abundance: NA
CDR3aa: CASSQVTTTDYEQYF
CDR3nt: TGCGCCAGCAGCCAAGTAACCACGACTGATTACGAGCAGTACTTC

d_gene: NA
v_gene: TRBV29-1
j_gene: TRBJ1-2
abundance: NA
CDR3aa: CSVDSGGNYGYTF
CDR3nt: TGCAGCGTTGATTCTGGCGGGAACTATGGCTACACCTTC

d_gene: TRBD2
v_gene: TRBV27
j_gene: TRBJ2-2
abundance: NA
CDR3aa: CASRGTSVTNTGELFF
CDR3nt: TGTGCCAGCAGGGGGACTAGCGTCACGAACACCGGGGAGCTGTTTTTT

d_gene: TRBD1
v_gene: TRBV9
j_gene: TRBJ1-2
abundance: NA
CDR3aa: CASSVDHGRGQYGYTF
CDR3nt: TGTGCCAGCAGCGTAGACCACGGCAGGGGGCAATATGGCTACACCTTC

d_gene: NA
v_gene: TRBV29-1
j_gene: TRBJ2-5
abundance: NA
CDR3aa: CSAGTPRETQYF
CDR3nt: TGCAGCGCCGGGACACCACGGGAGACCCAGTACTTC

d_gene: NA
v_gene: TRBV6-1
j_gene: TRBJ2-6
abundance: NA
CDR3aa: CASSDRGVFSGANVLTF
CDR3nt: TGTGCCAGCAGTGACAGGGGGGTTTTCTCTGGGGCCAACGTCCTGACTTTC

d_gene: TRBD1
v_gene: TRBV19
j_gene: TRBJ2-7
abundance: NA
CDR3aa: CASSFRQGADEQYF
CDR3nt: TGTGCCAGTAGTTTTCGGCAGGGGGCCGACGAGCAGTACTTC

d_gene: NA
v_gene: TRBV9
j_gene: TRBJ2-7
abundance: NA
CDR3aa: CASSVGSAEQYF
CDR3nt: TGTGCCAGCAGCGTCGGAAGTGCAGAGCAGTACTTC

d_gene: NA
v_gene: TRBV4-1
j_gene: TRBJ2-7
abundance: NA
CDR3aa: CASSQHSGREFYEQYF
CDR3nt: TGCGCCAGCAGCCAACACTCCGGACGGGAATTCTACGAGCAGTACTTC

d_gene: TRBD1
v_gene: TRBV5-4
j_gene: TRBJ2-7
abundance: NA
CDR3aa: CASSLAGQRPYEQYF
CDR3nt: TGTGCCAGCAGCTTGGCGGGACAGCGACCCTACGAGCAGTACTTC

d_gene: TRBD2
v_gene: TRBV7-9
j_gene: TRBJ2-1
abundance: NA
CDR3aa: CASSSKTLAGVLSYNEQFF
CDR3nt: TGTGCCAGCAGCTCGAAGACCTTAGCGGGAGTCCTCTCCTACAATGAGCAGTTCTTC

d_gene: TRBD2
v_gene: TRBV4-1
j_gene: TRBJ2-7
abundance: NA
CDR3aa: CASSQIAGLSYEQYF
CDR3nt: TGCGCCAGCAGCCAAATAGCGGGCCTCTCCTACGAGCAGTACTTC

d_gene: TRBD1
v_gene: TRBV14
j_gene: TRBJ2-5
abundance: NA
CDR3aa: CASSPPTDRGGTQYF
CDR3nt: TGTGCCAGCAGCCCACCAACCGACAGGGGGGGGACCCAGTACTTC

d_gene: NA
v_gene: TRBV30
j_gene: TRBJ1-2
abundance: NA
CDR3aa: CAWSVGFYYGYTF
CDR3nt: TGTGCCTGGAGTGTGGGGTTTTACTATGGCTACACCTTC

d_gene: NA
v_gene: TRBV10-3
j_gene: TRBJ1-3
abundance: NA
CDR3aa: CAISEWEALSGNTIYF
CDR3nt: TGTGCCATCAGTGAGTGGGAGGCCCTCTCTGGAAACACCATATATTTT

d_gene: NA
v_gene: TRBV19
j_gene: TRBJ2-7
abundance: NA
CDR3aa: CASSIIGQSYEQYF
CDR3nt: TGTGCCAGTAGTATCATTGGGCAGTCCTACGAGCAGTACTTC

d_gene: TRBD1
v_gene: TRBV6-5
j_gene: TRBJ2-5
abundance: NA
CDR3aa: CASSSLSEGTGGWETQYF
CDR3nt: TGTGCCAGCAGTTCCCTCTCTGAAGGGACAGGGGGCTGGGAGACCCAGTACTTC

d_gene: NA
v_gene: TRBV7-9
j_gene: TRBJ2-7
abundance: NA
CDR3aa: CASSLDSGSMYEQYF
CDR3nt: TGTGCCAGCAGCTTAGATTCCGGGAGTATGTACGAGCAGTACTTC

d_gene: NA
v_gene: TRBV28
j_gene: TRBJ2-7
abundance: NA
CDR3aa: CASSLGGTYEQYF
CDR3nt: TGTGCCAGCAGTTTGGGCGGGACCTACGAGCAGTACTTC

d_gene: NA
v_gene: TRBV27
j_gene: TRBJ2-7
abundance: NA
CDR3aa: CASRTAGTYEQYF
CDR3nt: TGTGCCAGCCGGACTGCCGGTACCTACGAGCAGTACTTC

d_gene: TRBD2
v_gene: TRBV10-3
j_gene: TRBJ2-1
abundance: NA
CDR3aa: CAISSFEREELNEQFF
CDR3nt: TGTGCCATCAGTTCCTTCGAGCGGGAGGAATTAAATGAGCAGTTCTTC

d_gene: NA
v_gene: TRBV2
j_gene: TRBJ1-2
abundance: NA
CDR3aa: CASLGLDKDAYGYTF
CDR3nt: TGTGCCAGCCTCGGACTTGACAAGGATGCATATGGCTACACCTTC

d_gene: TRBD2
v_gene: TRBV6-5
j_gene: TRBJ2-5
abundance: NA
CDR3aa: CASSYSVSGGGETQYF
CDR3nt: TGTGCCAGCAGTTACTCGGTTAGCGGGGGTGGAGAGACCCAGTACTTC

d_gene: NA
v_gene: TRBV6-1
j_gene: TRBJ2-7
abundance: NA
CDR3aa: CASNPAGLWEQYF
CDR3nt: TGTGCCAGCAACCCGGCGGGACTTTGGGAGCAGTACTTC

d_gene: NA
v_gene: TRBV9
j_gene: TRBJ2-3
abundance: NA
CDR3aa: CASSAGSGPDTQYF
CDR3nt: TGTGCCAGCAGCGCCGGGAGCGGGCCAGATACGCAGTATTTT

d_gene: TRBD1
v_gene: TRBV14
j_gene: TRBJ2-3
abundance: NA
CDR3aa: CASSQSGGVVTDTQYF
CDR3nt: TGTGCCAGCAGCCAATCAGGGGGAGTGGTGACAGATACGCAGTATTTT

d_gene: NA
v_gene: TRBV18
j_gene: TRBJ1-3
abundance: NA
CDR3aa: CASQPWDGLSGNTIYF
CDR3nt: TGTGCCAGCCAACCGTGGGACGGCCTCTCTGGAAACACCATATATTTT